This TCR beta chain was captured in a study of PD-L1 blockade in urothelial cancer. The V gene end was trimmed by 5 bases and the J gene end by 1 base; junction bases not matched to a gene: 9. The V gene's germline CDR1 is MNHEY and CDR2 SMNVEV (reference sequence). This CDR3 is built from 16 residues. This clone has only a few counts. Time point meaning: pretreatment peripheral blood. The number of samples from each patient was between 1 and 8, taken pretreatment and on-treatment. Clones were read by immunoSEQ multiplex PCR, and TCRdb kept only the in-frame ones, dropping some. The sample records roughly 52,000 clones, approximately 85% being singletons.

The source is a man between 65 and 80 years old with urothelial cancer. The chain uses TRBV27 and TRBJ2-7; 9 positions agree with TRBD1. Sample: PBMCs, taken around atezolizumab (anti-PD-L1) treatment. The CDR3 bases are TGTGCCAGCAGTGAAACAGGGGGCCGCTTTTCCTACGAGCAGTACTTC. Its translation is CASSETGGRFSYEQYF.